This T cell receptor beta chain was observed in a study of identical twins. Only a few counts were recorded for this clonotype. Germline trimming cut 0 bases from V and 4 bases from J; bases unmatched to any gene: 5. The germline V gene encodes CDR1 MNHEY and CDR2 SVGAGI. This CDR3 spans 17 amino acids. One entry per CDR3 protein, called by TCRdb with MiXCR from the 5' RACE reads. The data show a few hundred thousand distinct CDR3 sequences, about 12% seen once. Separately, the same data were catalogued under a study of yellow fever vaccine responses in identical twins.

The chain has TRBV6-5 and TRBJ2-1, with 11 bases fitting TRBD2. This sequence was found in a woman between 18 and 29 years old in good health. Material for sequencing was memory (CD45RO+) T cells sorted from blood. In nucleotides, the CDR3 is TGTGCCAGCAGTTACTCGTCTGGGACTAGCGGTTACAATGAGCAGTTCTTC. Its protein product is CASSYSSGTSGYNEQFF.